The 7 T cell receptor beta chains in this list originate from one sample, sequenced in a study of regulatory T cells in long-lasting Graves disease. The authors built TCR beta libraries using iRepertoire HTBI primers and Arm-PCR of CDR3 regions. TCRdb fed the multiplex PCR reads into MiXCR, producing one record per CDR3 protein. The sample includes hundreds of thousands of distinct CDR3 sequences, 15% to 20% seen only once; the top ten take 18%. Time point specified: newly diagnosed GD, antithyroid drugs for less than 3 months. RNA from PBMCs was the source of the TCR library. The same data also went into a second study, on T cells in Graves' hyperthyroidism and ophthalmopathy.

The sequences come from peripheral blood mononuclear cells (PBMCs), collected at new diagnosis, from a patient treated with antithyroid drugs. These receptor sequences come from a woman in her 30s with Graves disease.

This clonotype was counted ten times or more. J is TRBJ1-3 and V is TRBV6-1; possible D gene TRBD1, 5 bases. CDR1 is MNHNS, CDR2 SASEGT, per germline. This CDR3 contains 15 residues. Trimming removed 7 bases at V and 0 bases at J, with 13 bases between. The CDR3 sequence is CASNLGDVSGNTIYF. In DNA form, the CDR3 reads TGTGCCAGCAACCTGGGGGACGTCTCTGGAAACACCATATATTTT.

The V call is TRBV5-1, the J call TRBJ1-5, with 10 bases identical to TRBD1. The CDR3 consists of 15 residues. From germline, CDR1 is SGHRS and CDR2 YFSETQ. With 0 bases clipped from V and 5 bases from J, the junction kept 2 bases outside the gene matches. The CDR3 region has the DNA TGCGCCAGCAGCTTGGAAGGGACAGGGGATCAGCCCCAGCATTTT. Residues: CASSLEGTGDQPQHF.

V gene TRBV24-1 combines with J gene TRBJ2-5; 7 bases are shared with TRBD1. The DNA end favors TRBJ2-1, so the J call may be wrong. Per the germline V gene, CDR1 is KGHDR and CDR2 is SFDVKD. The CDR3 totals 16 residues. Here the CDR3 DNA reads TGTGCCACCAGTGATGCCCCCGGGACAGTCGACAATGAGCAGTTCTTC. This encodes CATSDAPGTVDNEQFF.

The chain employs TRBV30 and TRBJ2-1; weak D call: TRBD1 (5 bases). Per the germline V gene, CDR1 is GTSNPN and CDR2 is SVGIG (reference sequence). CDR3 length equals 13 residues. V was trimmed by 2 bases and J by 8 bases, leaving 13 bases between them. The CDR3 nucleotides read TGTGCCTGGAGTCGAAGGTACAGGCATGAGCAGTTCTTC. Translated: CAWSRRYRHEQFF. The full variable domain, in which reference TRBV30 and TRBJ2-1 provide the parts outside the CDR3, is SQTIHQWPATLVQPVGSPLSLECTVEGTSNPNLYWYRQAAGRGLQLLFYSVGIGQISSEVPQNLSASRPQDRQFILSSKKLLLSDSGFYLCAWSRRYRHEQFFGPGTRLTVL.

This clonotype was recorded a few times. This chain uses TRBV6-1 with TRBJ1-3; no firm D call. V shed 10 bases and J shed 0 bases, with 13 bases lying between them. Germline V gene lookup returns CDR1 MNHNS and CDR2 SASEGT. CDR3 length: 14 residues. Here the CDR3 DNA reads TGTGCCATAAAAATGCAGGCCTCTGGAAACACCATATATTTT. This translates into CAIKMQASGNTIYF.

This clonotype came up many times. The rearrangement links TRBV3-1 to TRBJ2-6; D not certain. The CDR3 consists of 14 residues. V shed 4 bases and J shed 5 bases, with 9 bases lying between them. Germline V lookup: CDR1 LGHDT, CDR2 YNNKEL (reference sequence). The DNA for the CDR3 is TGTGCCAGCAGCCCGAATGGGTGGGCCAACGTCCTGACTTTC. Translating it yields CASSPNGWANVLTF. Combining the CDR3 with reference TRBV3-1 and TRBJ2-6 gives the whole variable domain DTAVSQTPKYLVTQMGNDKSIKCEQNLGHDTMYWYKQDSKKFLKIMFSYNNKELIINETVPNRFSPKSPDKAHLNLHINSLELGDSAVYFCASSPNGWANVLTFGAGSRLTVL.

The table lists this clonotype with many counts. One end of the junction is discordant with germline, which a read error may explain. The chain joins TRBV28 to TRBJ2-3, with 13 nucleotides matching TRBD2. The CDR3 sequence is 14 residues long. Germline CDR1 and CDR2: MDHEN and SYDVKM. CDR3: CASSLSFRGLAGAF. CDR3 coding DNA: TGTGCCAGCAGTTTAAGCTTCCGTGGACTAGCGGGAGCCTTT.